This T cell receptor beta chain appears in the sequencing data of a study of OX40 agonist ivuxolimab in advanced cancers. Using immunoSEQ multiplex PCR, the repertoire was profiled, and TCRdb retains in-frame clones only, with some absent. This sample carries tens of thousands of clones, around 80% of them seen once, and the ten largest clones take 1.1%. Germline V lookup: CDR1 SGHTA, CDR2 FQGNSA. Germline trimming cut 6 bases from V and 5 bases from J; bases unmatched to any gene: 13. The CDR3 sequence is 16 residues long. Here the sequenced sample was CD4+ or CD8+ T cells sorted from blood, taken in a trial of the OX40 agonist ivuxolimab. The TCR comes from an adult with an advanced solid tumor such as melanoma, head and neck, liver or kidney cancer. The chain employs TRBV7-2 and TRBJ1-2; TRBD1 agrees at 9 bases. Here the CDR3 reads CASSPNRGRQSYGYTF. The CDR3 bases are TGTGCCAGCAGTCCCAACAGGGGGCGGCAAAGTTATGGCTACACCTTC.